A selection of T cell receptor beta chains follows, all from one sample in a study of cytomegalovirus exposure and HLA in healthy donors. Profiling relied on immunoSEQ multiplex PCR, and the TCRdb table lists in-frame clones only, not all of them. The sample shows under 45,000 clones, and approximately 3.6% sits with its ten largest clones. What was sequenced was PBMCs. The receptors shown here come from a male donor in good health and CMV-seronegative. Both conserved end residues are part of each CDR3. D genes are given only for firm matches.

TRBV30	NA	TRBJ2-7	TGTGCCTGGAGTGTAGCGCCGGGGGGCGACGAGCAGTACTTC	CAWSVAPGGDEQYF
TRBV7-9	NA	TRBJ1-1	TGTGCCAGCAGCACAACCCTCCCTTCGGGGGGGAACACTGAAGCTTTCTTT	CASSTTLPSGGNTEAFF
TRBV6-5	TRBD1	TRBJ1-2	TGTGCCAGCAGTTTCCCGGGACAGGCTAGGGATGGCTACACCTTC	CASSFPGQARDGYTF
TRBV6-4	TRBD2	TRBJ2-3	TGTGCCAGCAGTGACGGACTAGCCACAGATACGCAGTATTTT	CASSDGLATDTQYF
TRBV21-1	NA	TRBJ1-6	TGTGCCAGCAGCAAAAAAGTAGAGGAGCTGAGCTCCTATAATTCACCCCTCCACTTT	CASSKKVEELSSYNSPLHF
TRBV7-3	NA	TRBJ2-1	TGTGCCAGCAGCGAGGTCCGGGGTGACTACACACAATACAATGAGCAGTTCTTC	CASSEVRGDYTQYNEQFF
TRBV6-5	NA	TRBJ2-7	TGTGCCAGCAACGCAGGGAGGGGGGTCGAGCAGTACTTC	CASNAGRGVEQYF
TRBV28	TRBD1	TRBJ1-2	TGTGCCAGCAGCGGGACAGGGTTCAACTATGGCTACACCTTC	CASSGTGFNYGYTF
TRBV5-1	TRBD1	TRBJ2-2	TGCGCCAGCAGCCGGACAGGGGGCCCCACCGGGGAGCTGTTTTTT	CASSRTGGPTGELFF
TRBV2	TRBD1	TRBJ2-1	TGTGCCAGCAGGAGGACAGGGGAGAGTTTGAATGAGCAGTTCTTC	CASRRTGESLNEQFF
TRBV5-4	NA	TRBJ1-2	TGTGCCAGCAGGACCGGGACACTAACTGGCTACACCTTC	CASRTGTLTGYTF
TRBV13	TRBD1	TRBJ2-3	TGTGCCAGCAGCTCCCTGGACAGGGACAAAGATACGCAGTATTTT	CASSSLDRDKDTQYF
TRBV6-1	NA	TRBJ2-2	TGTGCCAGCAGTGAAGTTCGGGGAAGCACCGGGGAGCTGTTTTTT	CASSEVRGSTGELFF
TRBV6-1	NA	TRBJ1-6	TGTGCCAGCAGTGAACCAGAGGCAGGGCTGGCTAATTCACCCCTCCACTTT	CASSEPEAGLANSPLHF
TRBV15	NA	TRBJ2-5	TGTGCCACCAGCCCAGGGGGAGGAGGATCGGAGACCCAGTACTTC	CATSPGGGGSETQYF
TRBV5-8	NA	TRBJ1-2	TGTGCCAGCAGCCTACAGGGATATGGCTACACCTTC	CASSLQGYGYTF
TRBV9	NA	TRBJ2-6	TGTGCCAGCAGCGTAGTCCCGGGAGTAGGGGCCAACGTCCTGACTTTC	CASSVVPGVGANVLTF
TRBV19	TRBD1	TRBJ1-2	TGTGCCAGTAGTTTGTACTCGGGACAGGGGAACTATGGCTACACCTTC	CASSLYSGQGNYGYTF
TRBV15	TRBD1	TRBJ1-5	TGTGCCACCAGCAGAGATCCCCCGGGACAGGGGGATCAGCCCCAGCATTTT	CATSRDPPGQGDQPQHF
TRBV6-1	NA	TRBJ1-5	TGTGCCAGCAGTGACCGCTGGACACTTAGCAATCAGCCCCAGCATTTT	CASSDRWTLSNQPQHF
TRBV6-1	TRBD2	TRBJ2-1	TGTGCCAGCGCGGCAAGCGGGGGGGCGTACAATGAGCAGTTCTTC	CASAASGGAYNEQFF
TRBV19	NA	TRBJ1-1	TGTGCCAGTAGTACTACGACAGCCATGAACACTGAAGCTTTCTTT	CASSTTTAMNTEAFF
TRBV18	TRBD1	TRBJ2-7	TGTGCCAGCTCACCAGGGACAGGGTCGGGCGAGCAGTACTTC	CASSPGTGSGEQYF
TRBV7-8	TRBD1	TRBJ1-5	TGTGCCAGCAGCGATCAACAGGGGTTAGATCAGCCCCAGCATTTT	CASSDQQGLDQPQHF
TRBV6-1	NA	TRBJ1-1	TGTGCCAGCAGTCTCCACAGTACCACTGAAGCTTTCTTT	CASSLHSTTEAFF